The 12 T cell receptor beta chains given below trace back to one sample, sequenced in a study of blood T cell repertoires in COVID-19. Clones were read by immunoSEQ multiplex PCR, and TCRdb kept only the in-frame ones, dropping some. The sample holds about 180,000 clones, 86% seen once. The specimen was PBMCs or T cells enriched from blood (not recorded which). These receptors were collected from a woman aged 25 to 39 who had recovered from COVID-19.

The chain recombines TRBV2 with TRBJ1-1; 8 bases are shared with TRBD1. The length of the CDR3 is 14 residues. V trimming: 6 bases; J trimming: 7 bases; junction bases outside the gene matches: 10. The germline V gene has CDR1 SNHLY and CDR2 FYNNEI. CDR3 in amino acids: CASSGWTGFGEAFF. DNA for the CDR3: TGTGCCAGCAGCGGCTGGACAGGGTTCGGTGAAGCTTTCTTT.

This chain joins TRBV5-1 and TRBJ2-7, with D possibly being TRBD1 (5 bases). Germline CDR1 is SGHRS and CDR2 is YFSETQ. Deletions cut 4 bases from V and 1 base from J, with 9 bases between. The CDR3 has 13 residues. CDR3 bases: TGCGCCAGCAGCACCCGACAGTCCTACGAGCAGTACTTC. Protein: CASSTRQSYEQYF.

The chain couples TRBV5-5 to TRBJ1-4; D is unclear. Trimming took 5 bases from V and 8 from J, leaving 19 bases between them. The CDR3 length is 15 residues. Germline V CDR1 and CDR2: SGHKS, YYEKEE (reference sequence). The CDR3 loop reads CASRNAGLGGEKLFF. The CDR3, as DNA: TGTGCCAGCAGGAATGCGGGCCTCGGCGGCGAAAAACTGTTTTTT. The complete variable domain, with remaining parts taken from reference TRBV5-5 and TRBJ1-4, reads DAGVTQSPTHLIKTRGQQVTLRCSPISGHKSVSWYQQVLGQGPQFIFQYYEKEERGRGNFPDRFSARQFPNYSSELNVNALLLGDSALYLCASRNAGLGGEKLFFGSGTQLSVL.

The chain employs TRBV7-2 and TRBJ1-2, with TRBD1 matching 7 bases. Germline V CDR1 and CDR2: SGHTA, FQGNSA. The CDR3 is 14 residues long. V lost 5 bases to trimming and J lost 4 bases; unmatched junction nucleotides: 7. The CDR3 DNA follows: TGTGCCAGCAGCCTAGACAGGGTGGGCTATGGCTACACCTTC. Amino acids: CASSLDRVGYGYTF.

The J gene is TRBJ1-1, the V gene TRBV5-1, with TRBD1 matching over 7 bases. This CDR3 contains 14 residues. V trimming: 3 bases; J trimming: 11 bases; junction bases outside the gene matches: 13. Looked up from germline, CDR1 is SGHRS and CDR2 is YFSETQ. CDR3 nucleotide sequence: TGCGCCAGCAGCTCTGGGACAGCTGAGACTCGGGCTTTCTTT. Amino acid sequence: CASSSGTAETRAFF.

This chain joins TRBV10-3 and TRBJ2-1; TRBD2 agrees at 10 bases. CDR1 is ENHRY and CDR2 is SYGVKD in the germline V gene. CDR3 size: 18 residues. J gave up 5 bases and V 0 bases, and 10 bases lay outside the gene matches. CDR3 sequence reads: CAISESRSPSGGDNEQFF. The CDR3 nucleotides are TGTGCCATCAGTGAGTCGAGGTCTCCCAGCGGGGGGGACAATGAGCAGTTCTTC.

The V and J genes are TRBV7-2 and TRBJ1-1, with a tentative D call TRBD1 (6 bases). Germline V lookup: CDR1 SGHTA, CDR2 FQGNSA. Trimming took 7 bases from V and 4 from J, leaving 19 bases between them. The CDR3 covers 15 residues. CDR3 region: CASKQGWERGTEAFF. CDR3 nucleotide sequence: TGTGCCAGCAAACAGGGTTGGGAAAGGGGCACTGAAGCTTTCTTT.

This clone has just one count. The CDR3 DNA reads as TGTGCCAGTAGCGCGGGAGGTGTAAGGTCACCCCTCCACTTT. This translates into CASSAGGVRSPLHF. The chain uses TRBV19 and TRBJ1-6; D call uncertain. This CDR3 is built from 14 residues. Germline V gene sequence: CDR1 LNHDA, CDR2 SQIVND (reference sequence). Trimming cost V 6 bases and J 10 bases, with 16 bases left between them.

The CDR3 sequence: CASSPQSRGGSYNSPLHF. The CDR3 DNA is TGCGCCAGCAGCCCACAAAGCAGGGGTGGCTCCTATAATTCACCCCTCCACTTT. The chain couples TRBV5-1 to TRBJ1-6, with D possibly TRBD1 on 6 matching bases. The CDR3 runs to 18 residues. The germline gives CDR1 SGHRS, CDR2 YFSETQ. Between the trimmed V and J ends, which lost 4 bases and 0 bases, there was a span of 17 bases.

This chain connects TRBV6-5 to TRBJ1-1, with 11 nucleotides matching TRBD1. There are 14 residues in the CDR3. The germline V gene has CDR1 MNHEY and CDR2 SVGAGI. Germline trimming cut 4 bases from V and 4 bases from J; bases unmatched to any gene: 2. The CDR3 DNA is TGTGCCAGCAGTTGGGACAGGGGGGGCACTGAAGCTTTCTTT. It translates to CASSWDRGGTEAFF.

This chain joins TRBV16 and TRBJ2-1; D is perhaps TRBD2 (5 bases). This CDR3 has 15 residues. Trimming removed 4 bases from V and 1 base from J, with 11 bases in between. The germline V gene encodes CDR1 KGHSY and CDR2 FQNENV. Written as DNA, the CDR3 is TGTGCCAGCAGCCCCAGCGGATCATCCTACAATGAGCAGTTCTTC. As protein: CASSPSGSSYNEQFF.

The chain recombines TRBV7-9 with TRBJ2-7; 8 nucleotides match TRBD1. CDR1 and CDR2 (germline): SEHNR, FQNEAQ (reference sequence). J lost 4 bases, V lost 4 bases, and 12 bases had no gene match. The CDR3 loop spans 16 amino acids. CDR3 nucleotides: TGTGCCAGCAGCTCCGATTCGGACAGGGTCACATACGAGCAGTACTTC. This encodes CASSSDSDRVTYEQYF.